The 16 T cell receptor beta chains given below trace back to one sample, sequenced in a study of blood T cells in healthy people across ages. The second PCR ran roughly 7 to 11 cycles with a sample-barcoded 5' primer and J-beta primers. TCRdb processed the 5' RACE reads anew with MiXCR; each CDR3 protein has one entry. This sample yields roughly 800,000 distinct CDR3 sequences, of which roughly 60% are seen a single time; roughly 20% belongs to the top ten. Sequenced sample: blood. These receptor sequences come from a man younger than 45 in good health.

This clonotype was recorded at least ten times. The CDR3: CSASRWGQRSNQPQHF. The CDR3 region has the DNA TGCAGTGCTAGTAGGTGGGGACAGCGTAGCAATCAGCCCCAGCATTTT. The chain joins TRBV20-1 to TRBJ1-5; 7 bases map to TRBD1. CDR3 length: 16 residues. Germline V gives CDR1 DFQATT, CDR2 SNEGSKA (reference sequence). V shed 3 bases and J 0 bases; nucleotides not matched to a gene: 8.

The rearrangement uses TRBV7-2 and TRBJ2-4; D is perhaps TRBD2 (5 bases). The CDR3 runs 15 residues. Per germline, CDR1 SGHTA and CDR2 FQGNSA. The germline V and J ends were trimmed by 3 bases and 6 bases, with 15 bases remaining between them. CDR3 in amino acids: CASSFGVGPRNIQYF. Here the CDR3 DNA reads TGTGCCAGCAGCTTCGGGGTGGGTCCCCGAAACATTCAGTACTTC. Drawing the rest from reference TRBV7-2 and TRBJ2-4, the complete variable domain is GAGVSQSPSNKVTEKGKDVELRCDPISGHTALYWYRQSLGQGLEFLIYFQGNSAPDKSGLPSDRFSAERTGGSVSTLTIQRTQQEDSAVYLCASSFGVGPRNIQYFGAGTRLSVL.

This chain joins TRBV7-3 and TRBJ2-1; 8 nucleotides match TRBD2. Germline V gene data show CDR1 as SGHTA and CDR2 as FQGTGA. The CDR3 is made up of 17 amino acids. J gave up 0 bases and V 5 bases, and 9 bases lay outside the gene matches. CDR3 coding DNA: TGTGCCAGCAGCCCCGCCGGCGGGAGGAGCTCCTACAATGAGCAGTTCTTC. It encodes CASSPAGGRSSYNEQFF. The full variable domain, rest sourced from reference TRBV7-3 and TRBJ2-1, is GAGVSQTPSNKVTEKGKYVELRCDPISGHTALYWYRQSLGQGPEFLIYFQGTGAADDSGLPNDRFFAVRPEGSVSTLKIQRTERGDSAVYLCASSPAGGRSSYNEQFFGPGTRLTVL.

J is TRBJ2-7 and V is TRBV6-2 or TRBV6-3; 8 nucleotides agree with TRBD1. Germline lookup yields CDR1 MNHEY and CDR2 SVGEGT. The CDR3 runs to 13 residues. With V trimmed by 7 bases and J by 5 bases, 7 bases remained unmatched. The CDR3 DNA sequence: TGTGCCAGCACATACAGGGGGTTCAACGAGCAGTACTTC. This encodes CASTYRGFNEQYF.

In DNA, the CDR3 is TGTGCCAGCAGCTTAGTGGCAGGGGTGGACTATGGCTACACCTTC. Protein sequence: CASSLVAGVDYGYTF. The rearrangement joins TRBV7-9 to TRBJ1-2; a possible D gene is TRBD1 (6 bases). Trimming pared 1 base from V and 3 bases from J, leaving 12 bases between. The germline V gene has CDR1 SEHNR and CDR2 FQNEAQ (reference sequence). This CDR3 region has 15 residues. The full variable domain, completed using reference TRBV7-9 and TRBJ1-2, is DTGVSQNPRHKITKRGQNVTFRCDPISEHNRLYWYRQTLGQGPEFLTYFQNEAQLEKSRLLSDRFSAERPKGSFSTLEIQRTEQGDSAMYLCASSLVAGVDYGYTFGSGTRLTVV.

This clonotype was detected only a few times. V usage is TRBV2 and J usage is TRBJ1-4; the D is unclear. The length of the CDR3 is 16 residues. Trimming took 6 bases from V and 3 from J, leaving 17 bases between them. Per the germline V gene, CDR1 is SNHLY and CDR2 is FYNNEI. CDR3 sequence reads: CASRTPGSGPNEKLFF. CDR3 coding DNA: TGTGCCAGCAGAACCCCGGGGTCCGGCCCTAATGAAAAACTGTTTTTT.

A remark on this clonotype: The junction does not match germline at one end; this may be a read error. CDR3 nucleotide sequence: TGTACCAGCAGTAGGTTTAACGAGCAGTACTTC. Its protein product is CTSSRFNEQYF. This rearrangement joins TRBV25-1 to TRBJ2-7; no reliable D call. Germline V lookup: CDR1 MGHDK, CDR2 SYGVNS. This CDR3 region has 11 residues.

The chain couples TRBV20-1 to TRBJ2-4; D uncertain. V was shortened by 4 bases and J by 0 bases, with 13 bases between the two germline ends. The CDR3 totals 15 residues. Germline CDR1 is DFQATT and CDR2 is SNEGSKA (reference sequence). The DNA of the CDR3 is TGCAGTGCTACGACCCCTTTGATAGCCAAAAACATTCAGTACTTC. Translating it yields CSATTPLIAKNIQYF.

The chain has TRBV24-1 and TRBJ1-1; no clear D gene. The CDR3 extends over 13 amino acids. The ends were cut back, 2 bases at V and 3 bases at J, with 6 bases in the middle. The germline V gene has CDR1 KGHDR and CDR2 SFDVKD. CDR3 residues: CATSDWGDTEAFF. CDR3 sequence (DNA): TGTGCCACCAGTGATTGGGGAGACACTGAAGCTTTCTTT.

This sequence joins TRBV7-2 and TRBJ2-3; weak D call: TRBD2 (6 bases). Germline CDR1 is SGHTA and CDR2 is FQGNSA. The V end lost 6 bases, the J end lost 4 bases, and 20 bases lay between the germline ends. The length of the CDR3 is 16 residues. Here the CDR3 reads CASRSGGGGFADTQYF. The CDR3, as DNA: TGTGCCAGCAGATCCGGGGGAGGAGGTTTCGCAGATACGCAGTATTTT.

V and J are TRBV6-2 or TRBV6-3 and TRBJ2-7, with TRBD2 as a possible D gene (6 bases). The germline V gene has CDR1 MNHEY and CDR2 SVGEGT. The CDR3 is 11 residues long. Trimming removed 5 bases from V and 10 bases from J, with 12 bases in between. The CDR3 nucleotides read TGTGCCAGCAGTGATGGGACTGAACAGTACTTC. This codes for CASSDGTEQYF.

Concerning this clonotype itself: At one end, the junction sequence differs from germline, possibly due to a read error. The chain uses TRBV7-7 and TRBJ2-7; 13 nucleotides agree with TRBD2. CDR3 length equals 18 residues. CDR1 SSHAT and CDR2 FNYEAQ come from the germline V gene (reference sequence). CDR3 amino acids: CASSTGTSGRANRNEQYF. The CDR3 DNA follows: TGTGCTAGCAGTACCGGAACTAGCGGGAGGGCCAATAGAAACGAGCAGTACTTC.

The rearrangement joins TRBV24-1 to TRBJ2-1, with a weak D call TRBD1 (8 bases). Per the germline V gene, CDR1 is KGHDR and CDR2 is SFDVKD. The CDR3 spans 15 residues. With 7 bases removed from V and 5 bases from J, the gap between germline ends came to 17 bases. CDR3 region: CATRGGTGVNNEQFF. CDR3 in DNA: TGTGCCACCAGGGGAGGGACAGGTGTTAACAATGAGCAGTTCTTC.

This clonotype appeared once. This sequence joins TRBV20-1 and TRBJ2-4; a possible D gene is TRBD1 (6 bases). Germline CDR1 DFQATT, CDR2 SNEGSKA (reference sequence). There are 15 residues in the CDR3. V was pared by 6 bases and J by 4 bases, with 19 bases between. This CDR3 is CSAFGVRGPKNIQYF. The DNA of the CDR3 is TGCAGTGCCTTCGGGGTCAGGGGCCCAAAAAACATTCAGTACTTC.

The J gene is TRBJ2-5, the V gene TRBV12-3 or TRBV12-4; a weak D match, TRBD2 (5 bases). The DNA matches TRBJ2-7 better at its end, which makes the J call doubtful. There are 15 residues in the CDR3. CDR3 in DNA: TGTGCCAGCAGCCCAGTCCCGGGGTCGGGTTACGAGCAGTACTTC. Translating it yields CASSPVPGSGYEQYF.

This clonotype was observed at least ten times. The chain couples TRBV20-1 to TRBJ2-5; TRBD1 matches 9 bases. The CDR3 consists of 14 residues. Germline CDR1 and CDR2: DFQATT and SNEGSKA (reference sequence). Trimming took 6 bases from V and 3 from J; bases not matched to a gene: 8. Here the CDR3 reads CSAFPRTGEETQYF. The DNA of the CDR3 is TGCAGTGCGTTTCCCCGGACAGGGGAAGAGACCCAGTACTTC.